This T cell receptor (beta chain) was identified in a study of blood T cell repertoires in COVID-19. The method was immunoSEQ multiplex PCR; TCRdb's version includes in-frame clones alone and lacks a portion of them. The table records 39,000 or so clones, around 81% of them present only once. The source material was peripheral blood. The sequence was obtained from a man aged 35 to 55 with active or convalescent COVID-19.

CDR3 region: CASSPRGSSYNSPLHF. As DNA, the CDR3 is TGTGCCAGCAGCCCGAGAGGGAGCTCCTATAATTCACCCCTCCACTTT. V is TRBV13 and J is TRBJ1-6; D gene unclear. Trimming took 5 bases from V and 0 from J, leaving 11 bases between them. Germline CDR1 is PRHDT and CDR2 is FYEKMQ (reference sequence). There are 16 residues in the CDR3. Based on the CDR3 plus reference TRBV13 and TRBJ1-6, the full variable domain is AAGVIQSPRHLIKEKRETATLKCYPIPRHDTVYWYQQGPGQDPQFLISFYEKMQSDKGSIPDRFSAQQFSDYHSELNMSSLELGDSALYFCASSPRGSSYNSPLHFGNGTRLTVT.